This T cell receptor beta chain emerged from a study of blood T cell repertoires in COVID-19. The CDR3 extends over 14 amino acids. V was clipped by 1 base and J by 5 bases, with 8 bases between them. CDR1 and CDR2 from the germline V gene are MNHEY and SVGAGI. The method was immunoSEQ multiplex PCR; TCRdb's version includes in-frame clones alone and lacks a portion of them. This sample carries over 250,000 clones, just over 90% of them seen once, and the ten largest clones take approximately 2%. This receptor was obtained from a woman in her 30s with COVID-19, enrolled during active disease. Sequenced sample: peripheral blood. The chain uses TRBV6-5 and TRBJ2-2; D gene ambiguous. The CDR3: CASSYLAGTGELFF. The CDR3 bases are TGTGCCAGCAGTTACTTAGCCGGTACCGGGGAGCTGTTTTTT.